This TCR beta chain was identified in a study of blood T cell repertoires in COVID-19. In the study overall: Nucleic acid was either cDNA or gDNA, and it came from T cells, B-cell-depleted T cells, or PBMCs.

TCRdb's table, derived via immunoSEQ multiplex PCR, lists solely in-frame clones and lacks some. The table includes some 180,000 clones, 90% detected once. The V and J ends lost 2 bases and 4 bases respectively, with 26 bases between them. The CDR3 is made up of 19 amino acids. The V gene's germline CDR1 is MNHEY and CDR2 SMNVEV (reference sequence). The sequenced sample consisted of peripheral blood. This chain uses TRBV27 with TRBJ1-2; D is uncertain. The TCR originated in a man aged 50 or older with acute or convalescent COVID-19. The CDR3 coding sequence is TGTGCCAGCAGTTTAAGTGTGGGCTCGGCGGGCTCTCCGGGCTATGGCTACACCTTC. Translating it yields CASSLSVGSAGSPGYGYTF.